Included here is one T cell receptor beta chain sequence, with context. The data were produced by immunoSEQ multiplex PCR, yet TCRdb's version contains in-frame clones alone and is incomplete. The table includes around 80,000 clones, around 94% detected once. This sample is drawn from a study of technical replicates of blood from several donors. This CDR3 is 13 amino acids long. J gave up 6 bases and V 7 bases, and 5 bases lay outside the gene matches. The germline V gene has CDR1 MNHEY and CDR2 SVGAGI. The receptor was isolated from a human donor in good health. The chain is built from TRBV6-5 and TRBJ2-1; 8 bases are a match to TRBD2. Sequencing was done on a sample of T cells isolated from PBMCs. CDR3: CASTYAGGNEQFF. The CDR3, as DNA: TGTGCCAGCACCTATGCGGGGGGCAATGAGCAGTTCTTC.